The entry that follows covers one TCR beta chain sequence. Its antigen target is currently unknown. The input lacks base qualities; no much larger clone sits a single base away. This entry comes from a study of blood T cell repertoires in COVID-19 (dated by TCRdb to about 2020). Regarding the complete study: Collaborator samples came from the United States, Italy and Spain and covered acute and convalescent phases of COVID-19. Subjects who had been exposed to COVID-19, were actively infected with it, or had recovered from it provided the deeply sampled blood TCRbeta repertoires that made up the dataset. The samples were drawn from the first 160 participants of the ongoing ImmuneRACE study and from over 950 subjects provided by 6 global collaborators. The repertoires were released in a freely available public database intended as a resource for research on the immune response to SARS-CoV-2. Where available, HLA class I and class II types were obtained from metadata supplied by the sample provider rather than from assay-based typing. Nearly every sample came with metadata listing a de-identified subject ID, COVID-19 status, age in years and sex. The prospective study material was composed of cDNA or gDNA derived from T cells, B-cell-depleted T cells, or PBMCs. The study at large found these results: How much clinical and demographic metadata was included differed by source and by participant, and the metadata was provided uncurated.

TCRbeta CDR3 regions were amplified from genomic DNA using the immunoSEQ Assay, a bias-controlled multiplex PCR. As for the original processing: The number of nucleated cells in each sample was estimated from the amplification of reference gene primers within the assay. Sequence reads were collapsed and filtered to measure the absolute abundance of every unique TCRbeta CDR3 rearrangement. For each sample, productive Simpson clonality was calculated as the square root of Simpson's diversity index over productive rearrangements. Drawn from immuneACCESS, this table holds only the in-frame rearrangements with V and J called that TCRdb kept. Clones are partly lost; checked studies trace under half to an unresolved V gene and leave the rest unexplained. The V and J calls and the clone size are those of that table, but D and trimming were determined from the DNA. This sample is represented by about 120,000 clones; roughly 89% of them were singletons. The ten biggest clones cover more than 4% of the sample.

CDR1 and CDR2, looked up from the germline V gene, are SGDLS and YYNGEE. V lost 1 base and J lost 6 bases; the stretch between them is 13 bases long. The CDR3 contains 14 residues, cysteine and phenylalanine counted. The CDR3 DNA has 42 bases and is translated from base 1. Collaborating institutions collected whole blood in K2EDTA tubes following their own protocols. Collaborator samples were shipped for TCRbeta analysis as frozen whole blood, isolated PBMCs, or DNA extracted from either sample type. The chain links TRBV9 with TRBJ1-2; the D gene is perhaps TRBD1, from 6 matching bases. The TCR was taken from a middle-aged man with acute or convalescent COVID-19. Sequencing was carried out using peripheral blood. CDR3 protein: CASSVQGLANGYTF. The bases read TGTGCCAGCAGCGTACAGGGGCTCGCGAATGGCTACACCTTC.